This T cell receptor (beta chain) was found in a study of control samples from healthy donors and cancer patients. The repertoire was sequenced with immunoSEQ multiplex PCR; TCRdb's copy has only in-frame clones and lacks some. Seen here are almost 90,000 clones, around nine tenths observed once, and the top ten hold 20% to 25%. Germline V CDR1 and CDR2: SQVTM, ANQGSEA. CDR3 length: 13 amino acids. The V and J ends lost 5 bases and 4 bases respectively, with 12 bases between them. The clonotype originates from a man aged 25-45 years in good health. The material sequenced was blood. V gene TRBV29-1 combines with J gene TRBJ1-3; D call uncertain. CDR3 sequence: CSVRYEPGNTIYF. CDR3 sequence (DNA): TGCAGCGTTCGATATGAACCCGGAAACACCATATATTTT.